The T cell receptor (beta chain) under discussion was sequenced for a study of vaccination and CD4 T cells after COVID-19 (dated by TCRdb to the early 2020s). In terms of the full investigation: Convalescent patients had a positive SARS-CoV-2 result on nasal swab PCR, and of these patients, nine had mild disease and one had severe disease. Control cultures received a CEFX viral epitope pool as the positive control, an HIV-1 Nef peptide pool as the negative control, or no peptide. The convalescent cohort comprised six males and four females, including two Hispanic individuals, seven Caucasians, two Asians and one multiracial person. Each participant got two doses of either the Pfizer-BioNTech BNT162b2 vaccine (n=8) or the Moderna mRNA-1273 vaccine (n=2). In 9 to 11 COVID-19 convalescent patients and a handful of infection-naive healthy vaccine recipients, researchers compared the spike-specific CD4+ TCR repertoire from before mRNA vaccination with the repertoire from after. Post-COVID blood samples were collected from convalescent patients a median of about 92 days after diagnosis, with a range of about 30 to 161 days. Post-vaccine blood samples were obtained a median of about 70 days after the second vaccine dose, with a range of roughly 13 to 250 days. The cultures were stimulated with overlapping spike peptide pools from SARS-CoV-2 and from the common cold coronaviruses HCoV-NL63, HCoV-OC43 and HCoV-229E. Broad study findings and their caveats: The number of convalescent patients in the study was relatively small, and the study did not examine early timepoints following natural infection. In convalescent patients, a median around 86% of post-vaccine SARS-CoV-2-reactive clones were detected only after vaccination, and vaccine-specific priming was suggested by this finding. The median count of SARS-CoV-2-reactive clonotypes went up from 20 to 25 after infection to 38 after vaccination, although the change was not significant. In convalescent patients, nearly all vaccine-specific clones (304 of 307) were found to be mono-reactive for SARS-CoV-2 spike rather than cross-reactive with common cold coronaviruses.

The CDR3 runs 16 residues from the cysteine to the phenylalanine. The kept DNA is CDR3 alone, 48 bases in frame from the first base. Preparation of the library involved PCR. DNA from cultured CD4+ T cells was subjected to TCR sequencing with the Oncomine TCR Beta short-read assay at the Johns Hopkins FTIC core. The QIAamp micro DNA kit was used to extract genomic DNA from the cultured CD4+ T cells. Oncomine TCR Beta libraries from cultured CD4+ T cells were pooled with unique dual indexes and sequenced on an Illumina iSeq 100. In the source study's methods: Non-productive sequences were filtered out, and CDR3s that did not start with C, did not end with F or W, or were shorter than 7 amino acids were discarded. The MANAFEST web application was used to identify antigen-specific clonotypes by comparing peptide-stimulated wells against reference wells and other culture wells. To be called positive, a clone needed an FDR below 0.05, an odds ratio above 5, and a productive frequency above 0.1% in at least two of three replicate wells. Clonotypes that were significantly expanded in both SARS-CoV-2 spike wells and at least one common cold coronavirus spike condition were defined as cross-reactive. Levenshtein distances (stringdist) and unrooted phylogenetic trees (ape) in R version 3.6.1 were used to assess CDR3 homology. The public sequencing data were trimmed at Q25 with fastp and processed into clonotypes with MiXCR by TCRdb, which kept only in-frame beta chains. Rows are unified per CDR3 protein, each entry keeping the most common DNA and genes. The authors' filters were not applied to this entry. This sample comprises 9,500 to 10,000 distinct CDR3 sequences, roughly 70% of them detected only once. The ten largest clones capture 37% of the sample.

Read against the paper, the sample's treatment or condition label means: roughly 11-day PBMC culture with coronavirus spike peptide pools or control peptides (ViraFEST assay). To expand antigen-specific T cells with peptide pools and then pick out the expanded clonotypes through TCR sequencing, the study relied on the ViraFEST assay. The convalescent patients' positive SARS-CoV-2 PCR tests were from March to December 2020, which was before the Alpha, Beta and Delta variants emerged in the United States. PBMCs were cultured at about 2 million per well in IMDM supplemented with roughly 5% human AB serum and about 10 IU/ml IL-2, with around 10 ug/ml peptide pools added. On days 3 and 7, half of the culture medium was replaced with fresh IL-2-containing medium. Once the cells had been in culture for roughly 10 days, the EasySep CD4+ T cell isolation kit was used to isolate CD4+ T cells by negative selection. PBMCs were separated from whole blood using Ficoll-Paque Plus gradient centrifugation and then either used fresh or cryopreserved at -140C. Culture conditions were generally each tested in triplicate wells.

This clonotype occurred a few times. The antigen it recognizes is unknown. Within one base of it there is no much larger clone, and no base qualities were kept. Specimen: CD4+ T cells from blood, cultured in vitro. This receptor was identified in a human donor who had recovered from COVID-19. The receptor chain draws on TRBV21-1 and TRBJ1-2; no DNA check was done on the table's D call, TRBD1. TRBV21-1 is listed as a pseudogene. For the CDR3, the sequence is CASSKDGQGANYGYTF. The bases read TGTGCCAGCAGCAAAGATGGACAGGGGGCTAACTATGGCTACACCTTC.